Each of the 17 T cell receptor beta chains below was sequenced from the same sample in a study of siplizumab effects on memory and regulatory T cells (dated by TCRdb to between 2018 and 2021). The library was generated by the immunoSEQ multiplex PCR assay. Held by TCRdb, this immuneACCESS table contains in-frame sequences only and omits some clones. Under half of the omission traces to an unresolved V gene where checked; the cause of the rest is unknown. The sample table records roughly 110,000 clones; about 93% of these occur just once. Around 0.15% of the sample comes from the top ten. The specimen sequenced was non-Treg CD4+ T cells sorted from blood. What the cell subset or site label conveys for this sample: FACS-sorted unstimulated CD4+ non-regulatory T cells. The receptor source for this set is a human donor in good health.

The CDR3 DNA sequence: TGTGCCAGCAGTTACTTACCGGGACAGCAAGAGACCCAGTACTTC. This translates into CASSYLPGQQETQYF. J is TRBJ2-5 and V is TRBV6-5; 7 positions match TRBD1. Germline V lookup: CDR1 MNHEY, CDR2 SVGAGI. This CDR3 has 15 residues. The trim removed 1 base at V and 2 bases at J, leaving 4 bases unmatched.

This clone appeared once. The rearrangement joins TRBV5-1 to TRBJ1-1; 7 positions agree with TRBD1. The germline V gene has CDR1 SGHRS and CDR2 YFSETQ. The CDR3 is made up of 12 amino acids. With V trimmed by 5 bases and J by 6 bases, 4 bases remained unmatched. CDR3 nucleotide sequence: TGCGCCAGCAGATCACAGGGGCCTGAAGCTTTCTTT. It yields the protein CASRSQGPEAFF.

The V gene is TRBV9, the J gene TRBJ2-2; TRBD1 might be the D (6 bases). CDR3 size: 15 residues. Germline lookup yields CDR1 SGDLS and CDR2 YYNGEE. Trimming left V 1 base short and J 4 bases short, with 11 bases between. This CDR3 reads CASSVQQGGTGELFF. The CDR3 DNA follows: TGTGCCAGCAGCGTACAACAGGGCGGCACCGGGGAGCTGTTTTTT. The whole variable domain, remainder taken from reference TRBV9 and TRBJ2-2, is DSGVTQTPKHLITATGQRVTLRCSPRSGDLSVYWYQQSLDQGLQFLIQYYNGEERAKGNILERFSAQQFPDLHSELNLSSLELGDSALYFCASSVQQGGTGELFFGEGSRLTVL.

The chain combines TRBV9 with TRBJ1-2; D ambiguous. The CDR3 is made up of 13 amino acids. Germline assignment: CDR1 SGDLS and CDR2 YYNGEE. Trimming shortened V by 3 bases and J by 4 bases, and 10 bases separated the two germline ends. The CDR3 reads CASSAGRFYGYTF. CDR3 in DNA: TGTGCCAGCAGCGCCGGACGGTTCTATGGCTACACCTTC.

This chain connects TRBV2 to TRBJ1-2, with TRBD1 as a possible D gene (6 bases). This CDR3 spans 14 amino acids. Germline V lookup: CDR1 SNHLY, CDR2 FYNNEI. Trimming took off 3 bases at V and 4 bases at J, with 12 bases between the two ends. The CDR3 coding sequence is TGTGCCAGCAGTGAGAGCAGGGGTACCTATGGCTACACCTTC. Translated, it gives CASSESRGTYGYTF. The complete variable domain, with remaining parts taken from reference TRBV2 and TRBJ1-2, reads EPEVTQTPSHQVTQMGQEVILRCVPISNHLYFYWYRQILGQKVEFLVSFYNNEISEKSEIFDDQFSVERPDGSNFTLKIRSTKLEDSAMYFCASSESRGTYGYTFGSGTRLTVV.

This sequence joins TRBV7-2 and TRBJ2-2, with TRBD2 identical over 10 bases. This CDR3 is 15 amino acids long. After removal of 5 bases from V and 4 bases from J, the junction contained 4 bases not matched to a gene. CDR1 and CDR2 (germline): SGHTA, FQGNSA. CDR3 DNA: TGTGCCAGCAGCCTTACTAGCGGGGTCACCGGGGAGCTGTTTTTT. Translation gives CASSLTSGVTGELFF. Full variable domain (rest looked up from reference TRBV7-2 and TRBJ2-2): GAGVSQSPSNKVTEKGKDVELRCDPISGHTALYWYRQSLGQGLEFLIYFQGNSAPDKSGLPSDRFSAERTGGSVSTLTIQRTQQEDSAVYLCASSLTSGVTGELFFGEGSRLTVL.

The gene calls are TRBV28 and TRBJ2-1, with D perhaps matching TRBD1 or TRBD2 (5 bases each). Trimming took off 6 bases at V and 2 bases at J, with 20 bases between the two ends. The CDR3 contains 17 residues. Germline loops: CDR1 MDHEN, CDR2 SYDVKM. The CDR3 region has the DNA TGTGCCAGCAGCCCACCCTTAACAGGAGGACCCTACAATGAGCAGTTCTTC. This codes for CASSPPLTGGPYNEQFF.

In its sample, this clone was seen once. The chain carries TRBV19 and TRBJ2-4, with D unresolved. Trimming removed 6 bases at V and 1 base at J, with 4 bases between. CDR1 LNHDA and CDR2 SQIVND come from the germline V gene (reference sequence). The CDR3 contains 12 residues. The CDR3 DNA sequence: TGTGCCAGTAGCCCGGCCAAAAACATTCAGTACTTC. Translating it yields CASSPAKNIQYF.

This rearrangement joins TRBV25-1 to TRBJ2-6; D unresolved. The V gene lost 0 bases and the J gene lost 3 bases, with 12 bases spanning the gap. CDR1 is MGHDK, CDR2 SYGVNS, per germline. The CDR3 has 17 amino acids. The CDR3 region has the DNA TGTGCCAGCAGTGAATATATTGGAGTGAATGGGGCCAACGTCCTGACTTTC. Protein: CASSEYIGVNGANVLTF.

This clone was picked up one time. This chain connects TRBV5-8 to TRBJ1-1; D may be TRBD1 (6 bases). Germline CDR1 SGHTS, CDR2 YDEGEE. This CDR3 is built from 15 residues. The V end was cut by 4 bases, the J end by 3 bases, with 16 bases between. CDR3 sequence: CASSPVGGRDTEAFF. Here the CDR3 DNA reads TGTGCCAGCAGCCCAGTGGGGGGGCGAGACACTGAAGCTTTCTTT.

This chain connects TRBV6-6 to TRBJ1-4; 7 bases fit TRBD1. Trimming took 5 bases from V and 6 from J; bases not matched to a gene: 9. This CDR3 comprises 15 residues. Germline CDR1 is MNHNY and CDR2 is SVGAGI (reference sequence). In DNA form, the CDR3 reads TGTGCCAGCAGTCCTGGACAGGTCTTGGATGAAAAACTGTTTTTT. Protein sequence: CASSPGQVLDEKLFF.

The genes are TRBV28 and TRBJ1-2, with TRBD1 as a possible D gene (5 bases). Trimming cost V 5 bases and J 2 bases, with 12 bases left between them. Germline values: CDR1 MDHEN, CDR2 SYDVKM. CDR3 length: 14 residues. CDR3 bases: TGTGCCAGCAGTCGTGCAGGGTCCAACTATGGCTACACCTTC. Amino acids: CASSRAGSNYGYTF.

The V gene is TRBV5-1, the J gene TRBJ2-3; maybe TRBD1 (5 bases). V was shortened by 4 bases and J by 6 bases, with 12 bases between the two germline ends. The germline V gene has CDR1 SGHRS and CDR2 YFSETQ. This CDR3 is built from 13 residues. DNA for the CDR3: TGCGCCAGCAGCACCCAGGGTGTGGATACGCAGTATTTT. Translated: CASSTQGVDTQYF.

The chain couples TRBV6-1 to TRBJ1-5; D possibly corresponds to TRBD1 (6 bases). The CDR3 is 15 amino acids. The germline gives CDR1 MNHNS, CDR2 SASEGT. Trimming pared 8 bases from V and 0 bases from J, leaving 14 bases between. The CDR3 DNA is TGTGCCAGCGGCCAACAGGGCGGTAGCAATCAGCCCCAGCATTTT. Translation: CASGQQGGSNQPQHF.

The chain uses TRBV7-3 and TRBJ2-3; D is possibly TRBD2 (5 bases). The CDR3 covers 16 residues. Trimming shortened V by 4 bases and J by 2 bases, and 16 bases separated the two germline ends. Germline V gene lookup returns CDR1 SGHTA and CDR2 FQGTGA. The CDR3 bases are TGTGCCAGCAGCTCGCTGGAGAGAGGGTACACAGATACGCAGTATTTT. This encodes CASSSLERGYTDTQYF.

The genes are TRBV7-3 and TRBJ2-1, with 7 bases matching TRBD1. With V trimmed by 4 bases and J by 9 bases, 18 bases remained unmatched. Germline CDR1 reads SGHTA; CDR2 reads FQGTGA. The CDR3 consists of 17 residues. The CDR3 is CASSSSTGLVKQGEQFF. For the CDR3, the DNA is TGTGCCAGCAGCTCATCGACAGGGCTCGTAAAACAGGGTGAGCAGTTCTTC.

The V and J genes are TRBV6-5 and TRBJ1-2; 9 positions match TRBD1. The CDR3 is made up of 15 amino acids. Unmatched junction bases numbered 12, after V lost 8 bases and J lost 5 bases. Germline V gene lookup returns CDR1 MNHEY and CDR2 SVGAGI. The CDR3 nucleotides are TGTGCCAGCCGTAAGACAGGGGGGAAAGAGTATGGCTACACCTTC. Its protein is CASRKTGGKEYGYTF.